The TCR beta chain described here comes from a study of T cell repertoires in cytomegalovirus infection (dated by TCRdb to between 2019 and 2020). In the study overall: Recently identified HLA-C-restricted CMV epitopes, whose presentation resists viral immunomodulation, were targeted by peptide stimulations together with well-studied HLA-B-restricted epitopes. The HLA type of each donor mattered for the analysis, because public TCR beta signatures pointed to carriage of CMV infection along with the matching HLA type.

V loses 7 bases of germline sequence and J loses 0 bases, and the interval between the two ends is 17 bases. CDR1 and CDR2, looked up from the germline V gene (reference sequence), are LNHDA and SQIVND. The CDR3 numbers 16 residues from cysteine through phenylalanine. The kept DNA is CDR3 alone, 48 bases in frame from the first base. This clonotype has more than one count but fewer than ten. Its binding antigen is unknown. The sample holds no much larger clone one base away, and base qualities are not on file. Results the study describes overall, beyond this receptor: Carriers of CMV infection plus the relevant HLA type were discriminated by the cumulative frequency of public TCR beta family members in the study cohort and in an independent roughly 380-donor cohort. In the ex vivo response, HLA-C-restricted CMV-specific TCR beta clonotypes were dominant, and in two of eight donors the single most frequent clonotype came from this HLA-C-restricted group.

Read against the paper, the sample's treatment or condition label means: in vitro stimulation with specific CMV peptide epitopes to enrich CMV-specific T cells. Instrument on record: Illumina HiSeq 1500. The public reads were reprocessed in TCRdb via fastp at Q25 and MiXCR, keeping in-frame beta chains. Each entry merges the rows of one CDR3 protein and shows their most common DNA and genes. The sample table shows approximately 990,000 distinct CDR3 sequences, and around 30% are seen once. The leading ten clones occupy over 12% of the sample. The specimen comprised cultured CD8+ T cells from PBMCs, sampled from culture after CMV antigen stimulation. The sequence was obtained from a human donor in good health (CMV status not recorded). Some clones in this sample may be carry-over from other donors' samples. The sequence joins TRBV19 to TRBJ2-3; TRBD2 is a weak D gene call, 5 bases matching. The CDR3: CASIGEEGTSTDTQYF. The nucleotide sequence is given as TGTGCCAGTATTGGAGAAGAGGGAACTAGCACAGATACGCAGTATTTT.